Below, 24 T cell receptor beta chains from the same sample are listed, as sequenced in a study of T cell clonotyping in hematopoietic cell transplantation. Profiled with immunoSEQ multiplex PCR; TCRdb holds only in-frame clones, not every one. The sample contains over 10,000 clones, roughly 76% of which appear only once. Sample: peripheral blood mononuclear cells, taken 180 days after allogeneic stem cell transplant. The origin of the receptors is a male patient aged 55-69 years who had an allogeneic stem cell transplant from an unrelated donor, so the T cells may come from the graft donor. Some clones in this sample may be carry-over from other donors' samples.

CDR3 sequence (DNA): TGTGCCAGCAGCTCCCCCGGGGCTAACACTGAAGCTTTCTTT. This encodes CASSSPGANTEAFF. This chain connects TRBV5-4 to TRBJ1-1, with D possibly matching TRBD1 (5 bases). The germline V gene has CDR1 SGHNT and CDR2 YYREEE (reference sequence). Trimming left V 3 bases short and J 2 bases short, with 11 bases between. CDR3 length equals 14 residues.

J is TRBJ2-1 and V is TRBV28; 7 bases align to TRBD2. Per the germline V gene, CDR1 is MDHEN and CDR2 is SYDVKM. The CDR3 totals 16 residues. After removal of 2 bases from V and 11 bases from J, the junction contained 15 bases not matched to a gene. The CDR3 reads CASSLRLGGTPGKQFF. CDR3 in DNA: TGTGCCAGCAGTTTAAGGTTGGGGGGGACGCCAGGGAAGCAGTTCTTC.

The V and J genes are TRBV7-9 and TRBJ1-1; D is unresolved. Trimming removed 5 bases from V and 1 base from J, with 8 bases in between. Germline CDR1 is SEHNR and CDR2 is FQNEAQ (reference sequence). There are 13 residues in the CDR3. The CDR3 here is CASSIDGNTEAFF. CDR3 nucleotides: TGTGCCAGCAGCATTGACGGGAACACTGAAGCTTTCTTT.

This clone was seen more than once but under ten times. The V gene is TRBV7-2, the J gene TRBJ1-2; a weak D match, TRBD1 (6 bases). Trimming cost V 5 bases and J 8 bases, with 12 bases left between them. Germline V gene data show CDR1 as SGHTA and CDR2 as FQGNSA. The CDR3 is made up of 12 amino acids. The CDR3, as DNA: TGTGCCAGCAGCCTTACAGGGAAAGGCTACACCTTC. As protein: CASSLTGKGYTF.

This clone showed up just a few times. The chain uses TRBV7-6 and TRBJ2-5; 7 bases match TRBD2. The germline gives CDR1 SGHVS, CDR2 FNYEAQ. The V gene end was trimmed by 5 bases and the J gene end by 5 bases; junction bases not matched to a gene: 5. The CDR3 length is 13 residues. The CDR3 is CASSAGREETQYF. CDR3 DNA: TGTGCCAGCAGCGCAGGGCGGGAGGAGACCCAGTACTTC.

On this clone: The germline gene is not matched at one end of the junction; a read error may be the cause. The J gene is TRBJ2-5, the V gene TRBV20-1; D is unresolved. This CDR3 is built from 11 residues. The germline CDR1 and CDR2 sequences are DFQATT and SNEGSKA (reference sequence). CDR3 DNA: TGCAGTGCCAGAGGCCCGGAGACCCAGTACTTC. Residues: CSARGPETQYF.

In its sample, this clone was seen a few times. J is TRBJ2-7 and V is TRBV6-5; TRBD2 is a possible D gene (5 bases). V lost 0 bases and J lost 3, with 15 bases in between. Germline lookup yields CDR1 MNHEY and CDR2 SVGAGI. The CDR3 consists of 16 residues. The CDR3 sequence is CASSYSIGGPSYEQYF. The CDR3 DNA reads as TGTGCCAGCAGTTACTCGATAGGCGGGCCAAGCTACGAGCAGTACTTC.

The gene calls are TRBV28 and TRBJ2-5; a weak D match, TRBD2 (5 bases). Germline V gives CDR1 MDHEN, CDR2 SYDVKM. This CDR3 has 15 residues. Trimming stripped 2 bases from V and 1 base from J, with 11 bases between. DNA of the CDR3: TGTGCCAGCAGTTTAACGGGGAGAACCCAAGAGACCCAGTACTTC. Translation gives CASSLTGRTQETQYF. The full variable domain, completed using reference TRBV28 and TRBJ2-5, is DVKVTQSSRYLVKRTGEKVFLECVQDMDHENMFWYRQDPGLGLRLIYFSYDVKMKEKGDIPEGYSVSREKKERFSLILESASTNQTSMYLCASSLTGRTQETQYFGPGTRLLVL.

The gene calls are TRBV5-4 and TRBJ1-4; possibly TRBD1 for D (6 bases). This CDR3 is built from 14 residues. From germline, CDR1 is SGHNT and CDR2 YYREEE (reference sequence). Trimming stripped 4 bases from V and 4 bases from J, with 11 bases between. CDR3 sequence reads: CASSPDRSNEKLFF. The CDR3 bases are TGTGCCAGCAGCCCCGACAGGAGTAATGAAAAACTGTTTTTT. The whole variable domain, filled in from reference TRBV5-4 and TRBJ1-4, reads ETGVTQSPTHLIKTRGQQVTLRCSSQSGHNTVSWYQQALGQGPQFIFQYYREEENGRGNFPPRFSGLQFPNYSSELNVNALELDDSALYLCASSPDRSNEKLFFGSGTQLSVL.

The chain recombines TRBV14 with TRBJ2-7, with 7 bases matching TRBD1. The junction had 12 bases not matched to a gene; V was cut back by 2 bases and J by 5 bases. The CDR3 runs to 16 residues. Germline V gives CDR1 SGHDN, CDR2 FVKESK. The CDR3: CASSQKGALPSHEQYF. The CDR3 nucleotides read TGTGCCAGCAGCCAAAAGGGGGCCCTACCGTCCCACGAGCAGTACTTC.

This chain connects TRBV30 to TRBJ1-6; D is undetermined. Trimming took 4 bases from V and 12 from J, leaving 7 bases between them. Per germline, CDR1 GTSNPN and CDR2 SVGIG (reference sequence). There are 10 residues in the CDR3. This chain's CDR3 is CAWKVRPLHF. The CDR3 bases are TGTGCCTGGAAGGTCAGACCCCTCCACTTT. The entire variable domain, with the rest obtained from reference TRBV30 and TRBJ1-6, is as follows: SQTIHQWPATLVQPVGSPLSLECTVEGTSNPNLYWYRQAAGRGLQLLFYSVGIGQISSEVPQNLSASRPQDRQFILSSKKLLLSDSGFYLCAWKVRPLHFGNGTRLTVT.

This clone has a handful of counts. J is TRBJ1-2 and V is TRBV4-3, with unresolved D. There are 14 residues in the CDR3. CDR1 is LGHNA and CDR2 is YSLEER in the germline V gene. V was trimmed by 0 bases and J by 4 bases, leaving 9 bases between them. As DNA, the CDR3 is TGCGCCAGCAGCCAAGATGCGGTTGGCTATGGCTACACCTTC. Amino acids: CASSQDAVGYGYTF.

This CDR3 reads CATQSFTDTQYF. CDR3 nucleotides: TGTGCCACCCAATCTTTCACAGATACGCAGTATTTT. V usage is TRBV6-5 and J usage is TRBJ2-3; unclear D gene. The CDR3 totals 12 residues. Trimming removed 10 bases from V and 2 bases from J, with 10 bases in between. Germline V gene sequence: CDR1 MNHEY, CDR2 SVGAGI.

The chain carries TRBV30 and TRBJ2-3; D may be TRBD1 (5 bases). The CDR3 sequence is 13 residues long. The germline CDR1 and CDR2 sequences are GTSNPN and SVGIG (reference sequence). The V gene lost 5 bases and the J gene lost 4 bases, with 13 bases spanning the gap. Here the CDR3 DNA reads TGTGCCTGGGGCACCGACAGATCAGATACGCAGTATTTT. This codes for CAWGTDRSDTQYF.

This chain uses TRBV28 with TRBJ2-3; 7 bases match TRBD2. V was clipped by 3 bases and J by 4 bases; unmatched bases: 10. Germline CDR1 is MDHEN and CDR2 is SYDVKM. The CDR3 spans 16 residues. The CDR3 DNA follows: TGTGCCAGCAGTTTTCCCTACGGGAGGAGGGCAGATACGCAGTATTTT. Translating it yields CASSFPYGRRADTQYF.

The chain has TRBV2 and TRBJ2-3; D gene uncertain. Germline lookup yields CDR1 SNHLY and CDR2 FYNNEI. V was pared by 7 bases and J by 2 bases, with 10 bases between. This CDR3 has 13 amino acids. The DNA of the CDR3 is TGTGCCAGCAATTGGGGTCTCACAGATACGCAGTATTTT. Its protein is CASNWGLTDTQYF.

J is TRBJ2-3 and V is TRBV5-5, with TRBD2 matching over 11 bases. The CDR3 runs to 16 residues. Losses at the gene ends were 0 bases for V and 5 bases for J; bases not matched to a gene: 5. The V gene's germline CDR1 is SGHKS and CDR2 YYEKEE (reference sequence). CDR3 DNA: TGTGCCAGCAGCTTGGATCCGGGACTAGCGGTAGATACGCAGTATTTT. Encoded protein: CASSLDPGLAVDTQYF.

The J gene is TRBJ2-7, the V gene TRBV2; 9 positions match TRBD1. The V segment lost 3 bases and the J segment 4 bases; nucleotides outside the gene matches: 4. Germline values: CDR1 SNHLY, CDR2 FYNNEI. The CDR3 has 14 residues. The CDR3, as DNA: TGTGCCAGCAGTGATTTGGACAGGGGTTACGAGCAGTACTTC. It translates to CASSDLDRGYEQYF.

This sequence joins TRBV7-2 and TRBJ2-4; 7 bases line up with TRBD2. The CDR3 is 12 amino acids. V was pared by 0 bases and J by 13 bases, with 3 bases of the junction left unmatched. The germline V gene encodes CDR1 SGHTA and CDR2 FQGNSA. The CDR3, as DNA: TGTGCCAGCAGCTTAGCTAGCGGGTTCCAGTACTTC. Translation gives CASSLASGFQYF.

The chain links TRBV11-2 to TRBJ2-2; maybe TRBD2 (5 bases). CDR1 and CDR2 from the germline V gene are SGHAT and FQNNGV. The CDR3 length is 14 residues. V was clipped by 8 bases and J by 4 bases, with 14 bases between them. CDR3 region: CASRDERSTGELFF. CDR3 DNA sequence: TGTGCCAGCCGTGATGAGCGGTCCACCGGGGAGCTGTTTTTT.

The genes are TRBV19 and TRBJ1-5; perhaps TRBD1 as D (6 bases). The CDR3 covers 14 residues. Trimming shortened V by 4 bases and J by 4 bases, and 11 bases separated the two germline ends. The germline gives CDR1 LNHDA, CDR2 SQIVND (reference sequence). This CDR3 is CASSTRQVNQPQHF. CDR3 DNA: TGTGCCAGTAGTACCCGACAGGTTAATCAGCCCCAGCATTTT.

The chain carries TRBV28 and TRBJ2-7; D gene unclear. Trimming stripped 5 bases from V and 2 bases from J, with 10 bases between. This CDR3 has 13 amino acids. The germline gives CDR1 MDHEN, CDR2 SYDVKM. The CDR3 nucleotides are TGTGCCAGCAGTCGGACGGCCCCCTACGAGCAGTACTTC. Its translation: CASSRTAPYEQYF.

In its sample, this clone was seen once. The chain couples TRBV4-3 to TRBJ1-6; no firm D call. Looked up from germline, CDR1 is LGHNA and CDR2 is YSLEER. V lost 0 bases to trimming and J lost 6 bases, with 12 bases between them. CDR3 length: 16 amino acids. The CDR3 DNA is TGCGCCAGCAGCCAAGATAACAACAGACCTAATTCACCCCTCCACTTT. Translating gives CASSQDNNRPNSPLHF.

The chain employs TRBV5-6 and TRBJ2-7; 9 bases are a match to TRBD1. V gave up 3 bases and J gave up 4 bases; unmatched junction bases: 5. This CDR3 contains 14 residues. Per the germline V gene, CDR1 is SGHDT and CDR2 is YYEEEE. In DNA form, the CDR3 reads TGTGCCAGCAGCTCACCGGGACAGGGTTACGAGCAGTACTTC. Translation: CASSSPGQGYEQYF.